The text below deals with one TCR beta chain. Its antigen is as yet unknown. This entry belongs to a study of T cell responses to AZD1222 COVID-19 vaccine. Study information: Second-dose intervals near 4 or 12 weeks were combined.

Here immunoSEQ multiplex PCR was the method, and the copy in TCRdb shows in-frame clones only, minus some. Of 90,000 to 100,000 clones listed, 87% were seen once; the top ten hold around 3.2%. CDR3 length equals 14 residues. The junction had 6 bases not matched to a gene; V was cut back by 5 bases and J by 8 bases. Looked up from germline, CDR1 is LGHNT and CDR2 is FRNRAP. Study results and limitations: Across the whole spike, CD4 TCRs peaked at regions 160-218 and 743-854. Only a handful of people who got AZD1222 tested seropositive at baseline. Nearly half of spike-specific TCRs reportedly go after variant regions that carry no mutations.

Specimen: peripheral blood, collected on day 0 of AZD1222 vaccination. The gene calls are TRBV12-5 and TRBJ1-2; 12 bases fit TRBD1. This clonotype originated in an adult in good health. CDR3 in DNA: TGTGCTAGTGGTACGGGACAGGGGGCGGGCGGCTACACCTTC. This translates into CASGTGQGAGGYTF.